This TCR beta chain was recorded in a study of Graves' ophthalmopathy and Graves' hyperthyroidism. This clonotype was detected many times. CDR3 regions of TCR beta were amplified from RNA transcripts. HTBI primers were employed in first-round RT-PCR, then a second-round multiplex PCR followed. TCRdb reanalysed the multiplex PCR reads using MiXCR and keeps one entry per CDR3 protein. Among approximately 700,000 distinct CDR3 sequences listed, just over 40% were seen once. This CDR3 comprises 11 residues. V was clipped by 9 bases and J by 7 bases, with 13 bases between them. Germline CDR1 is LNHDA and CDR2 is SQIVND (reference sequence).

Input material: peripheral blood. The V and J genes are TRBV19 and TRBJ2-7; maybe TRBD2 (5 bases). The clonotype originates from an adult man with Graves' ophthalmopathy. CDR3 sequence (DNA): TGTGCCAGCGGAGAAAGCGGAGAGCAGTACTTC. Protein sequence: CASGESGEQYF.